This TCR beta chain is from a study of cytotoxic CD8 clonotypes in ibrutinib-treated CLL. This clone appeared many times. Its antigen is unidentified. Findings and caveats of the study: Treatment left the uncommon public clonotypes either contracted or stable in frequency. Clonality, elevated at ibrutinib response, dropped back toward baseline at progression. Timing of sampling differed between sustained-remission and progressing patients.

TCRdb keeps only in-frame clones here, not all; method: immunoSEQ multiplex PCR. The table has about 140,000 clones, around 84% seen once. Investigators sourced around 1.9 micrograms of genomic DNA from cryopreserved PBMCs for TCR beta libraries. Looked up from germline, CDR1 is GTSNPN and CDR2 is SVGIG (reference sequence). The CDR3 spans 13 residues. V was trimmed by 2 bases and J by 3 bases, leaving 8 bases between them. The chain combines TRBV30 with TRBJ1-5; D remains ambiguous. This TCR was sampled from a human donor with chronic lymphocytic leukemia. The material was PBMCs, obtained after 36 months of ibrutinib treatment. CDR3 amino acids: CAWSIGNNQPQHF. CDR3 nucleotide sequence: TGTGCCTGGAGTATCGGAAACAATCAGCCCCAGCATTTT.